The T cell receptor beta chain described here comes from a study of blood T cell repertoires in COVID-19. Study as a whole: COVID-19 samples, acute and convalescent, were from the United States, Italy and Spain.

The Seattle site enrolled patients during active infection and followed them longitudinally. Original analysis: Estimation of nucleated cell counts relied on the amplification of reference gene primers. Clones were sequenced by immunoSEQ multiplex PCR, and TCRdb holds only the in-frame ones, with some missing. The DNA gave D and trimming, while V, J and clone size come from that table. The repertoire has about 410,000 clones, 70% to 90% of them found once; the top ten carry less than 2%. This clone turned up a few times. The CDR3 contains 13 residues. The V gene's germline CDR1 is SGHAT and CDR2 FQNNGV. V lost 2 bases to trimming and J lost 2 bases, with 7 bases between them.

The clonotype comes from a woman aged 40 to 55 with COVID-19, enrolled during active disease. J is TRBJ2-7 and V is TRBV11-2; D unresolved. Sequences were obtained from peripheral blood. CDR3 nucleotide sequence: TGTGCCAGCAGCTTAATGAGAACCTACGAGCAGTACTTC. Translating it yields CASSLMRTYEQYF.